A single sample is the source of the 25 T cell receptor beta chains below, sequenced in a study of blood T cell repertoires in COVID-19. Some clones are missing from TCRdb's copy, which holds only in-frame ones; the method was immunoSEQ multiplex PCR. This table has around 260,000 clones, approximately 83% appearing once. The sequenced sample was PBMCs or T cells enriched from blood (not recorded which). The receptor set was obtained from a woman aged 25 to 39 who had recovered from COVID-19.

The rearrangement joins TRBV18 to TRBJ1-4, with 7 bases lining up with TRBD1. This CDR3 spans 15 amino acids. V was pared by 6 bases and J by 4 bases, with 8 bases of the junction left unmatched. The germline CDR1 and CDR2 sequences are KGHSH and LQKENI. CDR3: CASSPLGQLNEKLFF. CDR3 nucleotide sequence: TGTGCCAGCTCCCCGCTGGGACAGCTTAATGAAAAACTGTTTTTT.

V usage is TRBV11-2 and J usage is TRBJ2-4, with D possibly matching TRBD1 (6 bases). CDR1 and CDR2 (germline): SGHAT, FQNNGV. V was pared by 5 bases and J by 7 bases, with 24 bases between. The CDR3 covers 17 residues. CDR3 residues: CASSPGPRGTPGNIQYF. The CDR3 DNA sequence: TGTGCCAGCAGCCCGGGACCAAGGGGGACCCCCGGTAACATTCAGTACTTC.

The rearrangement uses TRBV5-6 and TRBJ1-2; D is unclear. V gave up 5 bases and J gave up 4 bases, with 9 bases separating them. CDR3 length: 12 residues. Germline CDR1 reads SGHDT; CDR2 reads YYEEEE. The CDR3 loop is CASSPGFYGYTF. The CDR3 DNA follows: TGTGCCAGCAGTCCGGGGTTCTATGGCTACACCTTC.

The gene calls are TRBV5-5 and TRBJ2-3; TRBD2 might be the D (6 bases). This CDR3 contains 14 residues. The V gene's germline CDR1 is SGHKS and CDR2 YYEKEE (reference sequence). V was cut by 2 bases and J by 3 bases, with 10 bases left in between. The CDR3 coding sequence is TGTGCCAGCAGCTTCAGACTAGTAACAGATACGCAGTATTTT. Translated, it gives CASSFRLVTDTQYF. Variable domain in full (rest from reference TRBV5-5 and TRBJ2-3): DAGVTQSPTHLIKTRGQQVTLRCSPISGHKSVSWYQQVLGQGPQFIFQYYEKEERGRGNFPDRFSARQFPNYSSELNVNALLLGDSALYLCASSFRLVTDTQYFGPGTRLTVL.

The V and J genes are TRBV7-3 and TRBJ2-1; 9 positions agree with TRBD2. This CDR3 contains 16 residues. V was clipped by 5 bases and J by 4 bases; unmatched bases: 9. Germline V gene data show CDR1 as SGHTA and CDR2 as FQGTGA. In DNA form, the CDR3 reads TGTGCCAGCAGCCTCGCCCTAGCGGGAAGGTACAATGAGCAGTTCTTC. Amino acids: CASSLALAGRYNEQFF.

V usage is TRBV25-1 and J usage is TRBJ1-1; D gene uncertain. The CDR3 spans 11 residues. Trimming pared 11 bases from V and 1 base from J, leaving 8 bases between. CDR1 and CDR2 (germline): MGHDK, SYGVNS. CDR3 sequence (DNA): TGTGCCGACTTTGGGAACACTGAAGCTTTCTTT. It yields the protein CADFGNTEAFF.

The chain uses TRBV12-3 or TRBV12-4 and TRBJ2-5, with a weak D call TRBD1 (6 bases). V was shortened by 5 bases and J by 4 bases, with 11 bases between the two germline ends. CDR3 length: 13 amino acids. Here the CDR3 DNA reads TGTGCCAGCAGTACAGGGTCGGCAGAGACCCAGTACTTC. Its protein product is CASSTGSAETQYF.

The CDR3 spells CASIRGSPNTEAFF. The DNA of the CDR3 is TGTGCCAGCATTCGGGGGAGCCCGAACACTGAAGCTTTCTTT. The J gene is TRBJ1-1, the V gene TRBV28, with D possibly matching TRBD1 (5 bases). Looked up from germline, CDR1 is MDHEN and CDR2 is SYDVKM. Trimming stripped 7 bases from V and 1 base from J, with 13 bases between. This CDR3 has 14 amino acids. Drawing the rest from reference TRBV28 and TRBJ1-1, the complete variable domain is DVKVTQSSRYLVKRTGEKVFLECVQDMDHENMFWYRQDPGLGLRLIYFSYDVKMKEKGDIPEGYSVSREKKERFSLILESASTNQTSMYLCASIRGSPNTEAFFGQGTRLTVV.

This clone showed up just a few times. The chain has TRBV14 and TRBJ2-2, with D possibly matching TRBD1 (6 bases). Germline CDR1 and CDR2: SGHDN and FVKESK. Trimming shortened V by 4 bases and J by 7 bases, and 7 bases separated the two germline ends. The CDR3 has 12 residues. As DNA, the CDR3 is TGTGCCAGCAGCCGGGGACACGGGGAGCTGTTTTTT. Amino acid sequence: CASSRGHGELFF.

The CDR3 spells CASDSQGSTIMNTEAFF. In nucleotides, the CDR3 is TGTGCCAGCGACTCCCAGGGATCGACCATTATGAACACTGAAGCTTTCTTT. V is TRBV2 and J is TRBJ1-1; D might be TRBD1 (5 bases). Germline V lookup: CDR1 SNHLY, CDR2 FYNNEI. This CDR3 region has 17 residues. V lost 8 bases, J lost 0 bases, and 22 bases lay in between.

The V call is TRBV19, the J call TRBJ2-3, with D possibly being TRBD1 (5 bases). CDR1 and CDR2 from the germline V gene are LNHDA and SQIVND (reference sequence). This CDR3 is built from 12 residues. With 5 bases removed from V and 7 bases from J, the gap between germline ends came to 10 bases. The CDR3 region has the DNA TGTGCCAGTAGTCTAAACAGGAATACGCAGTATTTT. Its translation is CASSLNRNTQYF.

V usage is TRBV4-1 and J usage is TRBJ2-5; D remains ambiguous. V shed 1 base and J shed 2 bases, with 11 bases lying between them. Germline CDR1 reads MGHRA; CDR2 reads YSYEKL. The CDR3 has 15 amino acids. CDR3 protein: CASSQVMAVQETQYF. DNA of the CDR3: TGCGCCAGCAGCCAAGTGATGGCGGTTCAAGAGACCCAGTACTTC.

The rearrangement uses TRBV29-1 and TRBJ2-5; TRBD1 might be the D (6 bases). The length of the CDR3 is 16 residues. The germline V gene has CDR1 SQVTM and CDR2 ANQGSEA. V was trimmed by 7 bases and J by 3 bases, leaving 24 bases between them. The CDR3 bases are TGCAGCGGCCGGAGGTGGGGGCCGTGGCGGGAAGAGACCCAGTACTTC. Amino acids: CSGRRWGPWREETQYF.

This sequence joins TRBV6-6 and TRBJ1-4, with D unclear. Trimming removed 5 bases at V and 7 bases at J, with 8 bases between. Germline V gene data show CDR1 as MNHNY and CDR2 as SVGAGI (reference sequence). This CDR3 is 12 amino acids long. The CDR3 DNA reads TGTGCCAGCAGTCGGAGCCTTGAAAAACTGTTTTTT. Encoded protein: CASSRSLEKLFF.

The V gene is TRBV5-1, the J gene TRBJ2-5; 12 bases are shared with TRBD2. CDR1 SGHRS and CDR2 YFSETQ come from the germline V gene. Trimming removed 7 bases from V and 5 bases from J; junction bases left unmatched: 15. CDR3 length: 17 residues. CDR3 DNA: TGCGCCAGCGGATCTAGCGGGGGGGCCATGGGCCTGGAGACCCAGTACTTC. Its protein product is CASGSSGGAMGLETQYF.

The count of this clone is one. The chain couples TRBV19 to TRBJ2-1, with 10 bases aligning to TRBD1. The trim removed 4 bases at V and 7 bases at J, leaving 13 bases unmatched. There are 17 residues in the CDR3. Germline V gene lookup returns CDR1 LNHDA and CDR2 SQIVND (reference sequence). The CDR3 sequence: CASSRGGGDRGWNEQFF. The CDR3 coding sequence is TGTGCCAGTAGTAGGGGAGGAGGGGACAGGGGCTGGAATGAGCAGTTCTTC.

The V gene is TRBV15, the J gene TRBJ2-3, with 7 nucleotides matching TRBD1. The CDR3 runs to 18 residues. The V gene's germline CDR1 is LNHNV and CDR2 YYDKDF (reference sequence). Unmatched junction bases numbered 14, after V lost 2 bases and J lost 3 bases. CDR3 bases: TGTGCCACCAGCAGACCCCATGCTAGGGACAGTAGGACAGATACGCAGTATTTT. This encodes CATSRPHARDSRTDTQYF.

This clone was seen a single time. This chain links TRBV28 with TRBJ1-3; D remains unclear. V lost 7 bases to trimming and J lost 2 bases, with 9 bases between them. The CDR3 contains 13 residues. The germline gives CDR1 MDHEN, CDR2 SYDVKM. The CDR3 reads CASNRSPGNTIYF. The CDR3 region has the DNA TGTGCCAGCAACCGGTCCCCTGGAAACACCATATATTTT.

The chain recombines TRBV19 with TRBJ2-7; D gene ambiguous. Germline CDR1 LNHDA, CDR2 SQIVND (reference sequence). Trimming removed 2 bases from V and 3 bases from J, with 17 bases in between. This CDR3 comprises 16 residues. The CDR3 loop reads CASSIRESTKNYEQYF. The CDR3 DNA reads TGTGCCAGTAGTATACGCGAATCGACAAAGAACTACGAGCAGTACTTC. Drawing the rest from reference TRBV19 and TRBJ2-7, the complete variable domain is DGGITQSPKYLFRKEGQNVTLSCEQNLNHDAMYWYRQDPGQGLRLIYYSQIVNDFQKGDIAEGYSVSREKKESFPLTVTSAQKNPTAFYLCASSIRESTKNYEQYFGPGTRLTVT.

The chain links TRBV6-5 to TRBJ2-7; D is unresolved. The CDR3 length is 14 residues. V lost 4 bases to trimming and J lost 3 bases, with 13 bases between them. Germline CDR1 reads MNHEY; CDR2 reads SVGAGI. Written as DNA, the CDR3 is TGTGCCAGCAGTTTTACATCGACAAACTACGAGCAGTACTTC. Its translation is CASSFTSTNYEQYF.

V gene TRBV4-1 combines with J gene TRBJ2-1, with D possibly TRBD2 on 5 matching bases. V shed 1 base and J shed 3 bases, with 13 bases lying between them. The germline gives CDR1 MGHRA, CDR2 YSYEKL. This CDR3 has 16 amino acids. Written as DNA, the CDR3 is TGCGCCAGCAGCCAAGTTGAGGGAGTCCTCTACAATGAGCAGTTCTTC. Its translation is CASSQVEGVLYNEQFF.

This clone was recorded only once. The V call is TRBV28, the J call TRBJ2-7; possible D gene TRBD2, 6 bases. The CDR3 runs to 14 residues. The germline gives CDR1 MDHEN, CDR2 SYDVKM. Trimming cost V 4 bases and J 7 bases, with 17 bases left between them. The DNA for the CDR3 is TGTGCCAGCAGTTCCGTCTTGGGGGGTCGAGAGCAGTACTTC. It specifies CASSSVLGGREQYF.

CDR3: CASSPRQGKAGNTEAFF. The CDR3 DNA sequence: TGTGCCAGCTCACCCAGACAGGGTAAAGCAGGGAACACTGAAGCTTTCTTT. This chain uses TRBV18 with TRBJ1-1; TRBD1 aligns across 7 bases. Germline V gene sequence: CDR1 KGHSH, CDR2 LQKENI. V trimming: 3 bases; J trimming: 1 base; junction bases outside the gene matches: 11. The CDR3 is 17 amino acids.

V usage is TRBV20-1 and J usage is TRBJ2-1, with a possible D match to TRBD2 (6 bases). In germline, CDR1 is DFQATT, CDR2 SNEGSKA (reference sequence). The CDR3 spans 11 residues. Trimming shortened V by 6 bases and J by 9 bases, and 12 bases separated the two germline ends. The DNA for the CDR3 is TGCAGTGCCGGGACTCAGGGTGAGCAGTTCTTC. It codes for CSAGTQGEQFF.

The genes are TRBV9 and TRBJ1-1; 8 positions agree with TRBD1. The V gene end was trimmed by 4 bases and the J gene end by 1 base; junction bases not matched to a gene: 6. Germline V gene data show CDR1 as SGDLS and CDR2 as YYNGEE. This CDR3 comprises 15 residues. CDR3 in amino acids: CASSRRDRTNTEAFF. Written as DNA, the CDR3 is TGTGCCAGCAGCCGCCGGGACAGGACGAACACTGAAGCTTTCTTT.